These T cell receptor beta chains were read from a single sample in a study of beta chain features in type 1 diabetes. The repertoire was sequenced with immunoSEQ multiplex PCR; TCRdb's copy has only in-frame clones and lacks some. The sample shows approximately 160,000 clones, around 63% of them seen only once. Specimen: naive CD4+ T cells from blood. These receptors originate from a man younger than 45 with type 1 diabetes. CDR3s include the opening cysteine and the closing phenylalanine or tryptophan. A D gene is named only where the DNA matches it firmly.

d_call	v_call	j_call	cdr3_aa
NA	TRBV19	TRBJ1-1	CASTLLAGLNTEAFF
TRBD2	TRBV28	TRBJ2-1	CATALAGGSYNEQFF
TRBD1	TRBV29-1	TRBJ2-7	CSVLGQGATYEQYF
TRBD2	TRBV7-9	TRBJ2-3	CASSFGLAATDTQYF
NA	TRBV7-2	TRBJ2-2	CASSLRQILTGELFF
NA	TRBV30	TRBJ2-5	CAWSALLQETQYF
NA	TRBV6-5	TRBJ2-7	CASSYGSQLYEQYF
TRBD1	TRBV29-1	TRBJ2-3	CSAAPGQGTDTQYF
NA	TRBV29-1	TRBJ1-2	CSVDVGTYGYTF
TRBD2	TRBV4-3	TRBJ2-1	CASSQDPSRLAYEQFF